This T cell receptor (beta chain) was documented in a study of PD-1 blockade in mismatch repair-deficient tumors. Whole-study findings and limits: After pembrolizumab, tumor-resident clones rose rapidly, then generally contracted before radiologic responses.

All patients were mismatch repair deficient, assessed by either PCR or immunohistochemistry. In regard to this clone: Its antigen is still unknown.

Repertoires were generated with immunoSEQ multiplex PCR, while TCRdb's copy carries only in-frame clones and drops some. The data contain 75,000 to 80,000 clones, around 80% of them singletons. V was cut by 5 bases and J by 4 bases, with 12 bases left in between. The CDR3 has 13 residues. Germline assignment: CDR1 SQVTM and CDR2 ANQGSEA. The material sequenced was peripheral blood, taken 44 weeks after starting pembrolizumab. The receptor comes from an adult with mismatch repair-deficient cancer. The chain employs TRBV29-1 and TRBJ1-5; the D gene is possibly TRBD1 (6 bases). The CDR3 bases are TGCAGCGTTTTAGGGACACCTAATCAGCCCCAGCATTTT. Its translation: CSVLGTPNQPQHF.